Each of the 2 T cell receptor beta chains below was sequenced from the same sample in a study of blood T cells in healthy people across ages. Through a sample-barcoded 5' primer and a J-beta primer mix, a second PCR was run for roughly 6 to 11 cycles. One entry per CDR3 protein, called by TCRdb with MiXCR from the 5' RACE reads. The sample carries around 1,500,000 distinct CDR3 sequences, roughly 28% recorded once. The specimen was blood. These receptors originate from a woman in her 30s in good health.

The chain has TRBV4-1 and TRBJ2-1; TRBD2 agrees at 11 bases. V was pared by 3 bases and J by 0 bases, with 13 bases of the junction left unmatched. CDR1 is MGHRA, CDR2 YSYEKL, per germline. This CDR3 comprises 20 residues. The CDR3 loop reads CASSQRPLLAGESSYNEQFF. CDR3 nucleotide sequence: TGCGCCAGCAGCCAGCGCCCCCTACTAGCGGGGGAGAGCTCCTACAATGAGCAGTTCTTC.

This clonotype was detected a few times. A much larger clone lies a single base off, so this may be a read error. The J gene is TRBJ2-5, the V gene TRBV10-3; weak D call: TRBD2 (7 bases). The DNA end favors TRBJ2-7, so the J call may be wrong. There are 15 residues in the CDR3. Germline CDR1 reads ENHRY; CDR2 reads SYGVKD. CDR3 DNA sequence: TGTGCCATCGGTGAGGGGGGGACTGTCTCCTACGAGCAGTACTTC. It translates to CAIGEGGTVSYEQYF.